Shown below are 9 T cell receptor beta chains from a single sample sequenced in a study of blood T cell repertoires in COVID-19 (TCRdb year 2020). The library was built by means of the immunoSEQ multiplex PCR assay. Held by TCRdb, this immuneACCESS table contains in-frame sequences only and omits some clones. Under half of the omission traces to an unresolved V gene where checked; the cause of the rest is unknown. The sample profile shows 280,000 or so clones; nearly 90% of them were found once. The ten largest account for less than 3.5% of the sample. The sample was PBMCs or T cells enriched from blood (not recorded which). These receptors all stem from a woman aged 45-65 years who had been exposed to COVID-19.

CDR3 loop: CATSDLGGAATDTQYF. The CDR3 DNA sequence: TGTGCCACCAGTGATTTGGGGGGGGCAGCCACAGATACGCAGTATTTT. The chain couples TRBV24-1 to TRBJ2-3, with D possibly being TRBD2 (7 bases). V was clipped by 0 bases and J by 2 bases, with 11 bases between them. The CDR3 is 16 amino acids. Germline-derived CDR1 and CDR2 are KGHDR and SFDVKD.

This chain uses TRBV9 with TRBJ2-7, with 9 nucleotides matching TRBD1. The trim removed 0 bases at V and 5 bases at J, leaving 3 bases unmatched. The CDR3 covers 14 residues. The V gene's germline CDR1 is SGDLS and CDR2 YYNGEE. The CDR3 region is CASSVGQGGDEQYF. As DNA, the CDR3 is TGTGCCAGCAGCGTAGGACAGGGGGGAGACGAGCAGTACTTC.

The J gene is TRBJ1-6, the V gene TRBV19, with TRBD1 matching 12 bases. Germline lookup yields CDR1 LNHDA and CDR2 SQIVND (reference sequence). This CDR3 is built from 14 residues. The ends lost 5 bases at V and 9 bases at J; junction bases unmatched: 2. The CDR3 here is CASSPGQGASPLHF. The CDR3 nucleotides are TGTGCCAGTAGTCCGGGACAGGGGGCTTCACCCCTCCACTTT.

The gene calls are TRBV7-2 and TRBJ2-3; D possibly corresponds to TRBD1 (5 bases). Germline CDR1 is SGHTA and CDR2 is FQGNSA. The CDR3 spans 15 residues. The germline V and J ends were trimmed by 5 bases and 0 bases, with 12 bases remaining between them. The CDR3 reads CASSTQALSTDTQYF. The CDR3 DNA sequence: TGTGCCAGCAGCACACAGGCGCTCAGCACAGATACGCAGTATTTT.

The chain has TRBV24-1 and TRBJ2-1; TRBD1 matches at 8 bases. V was pared by 3 bases and J by 7 bases, with 7 bases of the junction left unmatched. The CDR3 consists of 15 residues. CDR1 and CDR2 from the germline V gene are KGHDR and SFDVKD. The CDR3 sequence: CATSDHGTGVNEQFF. The CDR3 DNA reads TGTGCCACCAGTGATCACGGGACAGGTGTGAATGAGCAGTTCTTC.

The gene calls are TRBV5-1 and TRBJ2-1, with 8 bases aligning to TRBD2. Germline CDR1 is SGHRS and CDR2 is YFSETQ. CDR3 length: 15 residues. V lost 6 bases and J lost 6; bases outside the gene matches: 11. The CDR3 coding sequence is TGCGCCAGCACCCTTAGAGCGGGGGCCCTCAATGAGCAGTTCTTC. Residues: CASTLRAGALNEQFF.

V usage is TRBV14 and J usage is TRBJ2-2; D is possibly TRBD2 (5 bases). Germline CDR1 is SGHDN and CDR2 is FVKESK. The CDR3 is made up of 14 amino acids. Trimming stripped 4 bases from V and 8 bases from J, with 14 bases between. CDR3 nucleotides: TGTGCCAGCAGCCCCTCACATCGGGGAGGGGAGCTGTTTTTT. Protein product: CASSPSHRGGELFF.

Here the CDR3 DNA reads TGCGCCAGCAGCTTGCACACGGACAACCAAGAGACCCAGTACTTC. This encodes CASSLHTDNQETQYF. V and J are TRBV5-1 and TRBJ2-5; TRBD1 might be the D (5 bases). The CDR3 contains 15 residues. V lost 1 base to trimming and J lost 0 bases, with 10 bases between them. Germline V lookup: CDR1 SGHRS, CDR2 YFSETQ.

This clone was recorded a few times. This chain links TRBV9 with TRBJ1-6; tentative D call: TRBD1 (5 bases). V lost 0 bases to trimming and J lost 2 bases, with 15 bases between them. This CDR3 has 18 residues. Germline V lookup: CDR1 SGDLS, CDR2 YYNGEE. In nucleotides, the CDR3 is TGTGCCAGCAGCGTAGCCGACAGCACCTTGGCCTATAATTCACCCCTCCACTTT. This gives the protein CASSVADSTLAYNSPLHF.